The 22 T cell receptor beta chains below were found in one sample sequenced in a study of healthy donors' naive CD4 and CD8 T cells. Each TCR library used around 500 ng of total RNA and a linear amplification protocol. Each CDR3 protein gets one entry after TCRdb re-called the reads with MiXCR. The sample has roughly 200,000 distinct CDR3 sequences; 65% to 75% are singletons. Sequencing was carried out using naive CD4+ and CD8+ T cells sorted from blood, pooled from several donors. The receptors originated from a pool of human donors in good health; the sample pools cells from several healthy donors.

This chain links TRBV7-9 with TRBJ2-3; D unresolved. The germline gives CDR1 SEHNR, CDR2 FQNEAQ (reference sequence). The V end was cut by 10 bases, the J end by 4 bases, with 15 bases between. The CDR3 contains 13 residues. CDR3 sequence (DNA): TGTGCCACCCCACATGGCAGCCCAGATACGCAGTATTTT. This translates into CATPHGSPDTQYF.

This clonotype was observed a handful of times. The chain employs TRBV29-1 and TRBJ2-6; 7 bases agree with TRBD2. CDR1 is SQVTM, CDR2 ANQGSEA, per germline. This CDR3 comprises 19 residues. V was pared by 6 bases and J by 0 bases, with 17 bases of the junction left unmatched. CDR3 sequence reads: CSVLDMRGGRSSGANVLTF. Written as DNA, the CDR3 is TGCAGCGTCCTAGACATGCGTGGCGGGAGAAGCTCTGGGGCCAACGTCCTGACTTTC.

The rearrangement links TRBV27 to TRBJ1-5; D is ambiguous. CDR1 is MNHEY, CDR2 SMNVEV, per germline (reference sequence). V gave up 3 bases and J gave up 2 bases, with 5 bases separating them. This CDR3 spans 13 amino acids. The CDR3 coding sequence is TGTGCCAGCAGTTTGCATCGCAATCAGCCCCAGCATTTT. Amino acids: CASSLHRNQPQHF.

The J gene is TRBJ2-2, the V gene TRBV19, with D perhaps TRBD1 (6 bases). Trimming cost V 6 bases and J 4 bases, with 18 bases left between them. This CDR3 spans 16 amino acids. CDR1 LNHDA and CDR2 SQIVND come from the germline V gene (reference sequence). Here the CDR3 reads CASRGRRQEFTGELFF. CDR3 nucleotides: TGTGCCAGTAGGGGCCGGAGACAGGAGTTCACCGGGGAGCTGTTTTTT.

The chain has TRBV6-4 and TRBJ2-1; 8 bases match TRBD1. V lost 3 bases and J lost 7; bases outside the gene matches: 11. This CDR3 comprises 16 residues. In germline, CDR1 is MRHNA, CDR2 SNTAGT. The CDR3 bases are TGTGCCAGCAGTGAAGGGGGACAGGTACGGTCGAATGAGCAGTTCTTC. Translating gives CASSEGGQVRSNEQFF.

V and J are TRBV6-5 and TRBJ2-5; no definite D call. The V and J ends lost 0 bases and 1 base respectively, with 6 bases between them. The CDR3 extends over 14 amino acids. Germline V CDR1 and CDR2: MNHEY, SVGAGI. The chain's CDR3 is CASSYSTAQETQYF. The CDR3 bases are TGTGCCAGCAGTTACTCAACAGCCCAAGAGACCCAGTACTTC.

The chain recombines TRBV27 with TRBJ2-3, with a tentative D call TRBD2 (5 bases). V gave up 5 bases and J gave up 3 bases, with 9 bases separating them. This CDR3 comprises 13 residues. Germline CDR1 and CDR2: MNHEY and SMNVEV (reference sequence). The CDR3 protein is CASSPRGTDTQYF. The CDR3 DNA sequence: TGTGCCAGCAGTCCCCGAGGGACAGATACGCAGTATTTT.

This clonotype was found once. V usage is TRBV30 and J usage is TRBJ2-1; D is undetermined. Germline assignment: CDR1 GTSNPN and CDR2 SVGIG (reference sequence). With 2 bases removed from V and 10 bases from J, the gap between germline ends came to 12 bases. The CDR3 consists of 12 residues. As DNA, the CDR3 is TGTGCCTGGAGTCTTGTTGGGAACGAGCAGTTCTTC. Its translation: CAWSLVGNEQFF.

The chain is built from TRBV27 and TRBJ1-2, with D maybe TRBD1 (5 bases). V lost 3 bases, J lost 2 bases, and 10 bases lay in between. CDR1 MNHEY and CDR2 SMNVEV come from the germline V gene (reference sequence). The CDR3 is 14 amino acids. CDR3 nucleotide sequence: TGTGCCAGCAGTTTGTCAGGGACGAACTATGGCTACACCTTC. Its protein product is CASSLSGTNYGYTF.

This CDR3 is CASSYSIARAGDEQYF. CDR3 nucleotides: TGTGCCAGCAGTTACTCGATTGCCAGGGCCGGGGACGAGCAGTACTTC. The chain couples TRBV6-5 to TRBJ2-7; D assignment may be TRBD1 or TRBD2 (5 bases each). This CDR3 has 16 amino acids. Trimming left V 0 bases short and J 5 bases short, with 17 bases between. Germline CDR1 reads MNHEY; CDR2 reads SVGAGI.

The chain combines TRBV29-1 with TRBJ2-7, with no clear D. The CDR3 spans 11 residues. The V end was cut by 7 bases, the J end by 3 bases, with 10 bases between. Germline V gene sequence: CDR1 SQVTM, CDR2 ANQGSEA. DNA for the CDR3: TGCAGCGCTACGGACGGCTACGAGCAGTACTTC. Translating gives CSATDGYEQYF.

The chain employs TRBV10-3 and TRBJ1-2, with 9 bases fitting TRBD1. After removal of 6 bases from V and 2 bases from J, the junction contained 4 bases not matched to a gene. The germline gives CDR1 ENHRY, CDR2 SYGVKD. CDR3 length: 14 residues. In DNA, the CDR3 is TGTGCCATCAGCTGGGACAGGGTGAACTATGGCTACACCTTC. Translated, it gives CAISWDRVNYGYTF.

The rearrangement uses TRBV12-3 or TRBV12-4 and TRBJ1-5; possibly TRBD1 for D (6 bases). The CDR3 loop spans 14 amino acids. V lost 6 bases and J lost 5, with 14 bases in between. This CDR3 reads CASRVQGVDQPQHF. The CDR3 coding sequence is TGTGCCAGCAGGGTACAGGGTGTCGATCAGCCCCAGCATTTT.

The CDR3 sequence: CASSMGPYTDTQYF. The CDR3 coding sequence is TGTGCCAGTAGTATGGGACCGTACACAGATACGCAGTATTTT. V usage is TRBV19 and J usage is TRBJ2-3; D is tentatively TRBD1 or TRBD2 (5 bases each). This CDR3 is built from 14 residues. Germline V gives CDR1 LNHDA, CDR2 SQIVND (reference sequence). V gave up 3 bases and J gave up 2 bases, with 9 bases separating them.

The J gene is TRBJ1-1, the V gene TRBV29-1; D is possibly TRBD1 (6 bases). The germline V gene has CDR1 SQVTM and CDR2 ANQGSEA. V lost 2 bases, J lost 0 bases, and 13 bases lay in between. The CDR3 sequence is 15 residues long. The CDR3 loop is CSVEREQGMNTEAFF. The CDR3, as DNA: TGCAGCGTTGAACGGGAACAGGGAATGAACACTGAAGCTTTCTTT.

The rearrangement joins TRBV29-1 to TRBJ2-3, with D possibly called TRBD1 or TRBD2 (5 bases each). The CDR3 has 13 amino acids. Germline V gene data show CDR1 as SQVTM and CDR2 as ANQGSEA. The ends were cut back, 4 bases at V and 2 bases at J, with 10 bases in the middle. CDR3 region: CSVAGGTTDTQYF. CDR3 coding DNA: TGCAGCGTTGCTGGGGGTACCACAGATACGCAGTATTTT.

The chain joins TRBV2 to TRBJ2-7, with no clear D. V was cut by 2 bases and J by 6 bases, with 5 bases left in between. Germline CDR1 is SNHLY and CDR2 is FYNNEI. The CDR3 has 11 residues. CDR3 in amino acids: CASSEPGEQYF. In DNA, the CDR3 is TGTGCCAGCAGTGAACCTGGCGAGCAGTACTTC.

The chain uses TRBV19 and TRBJ2-3, with TRBD1 matching over 8 bases. The CDR3 extends over 16 amino acids. In germline, CDR1 is LNHDA, CDR2 SQIVND (reference sequence). V trimming: 3 bases; J trimming: 1 base; junction bases outside the gene matches: 6. CDR3 sequence reads: CASSMGTGWGTDTQYF. CDR3 DNA sequence: TGTGCCAGTAGTATGGGGACAGGTTGGGGCACAGATACGCAGTATTTT.

The chain employs TRBV28 and TRBJ2-7; TRBD2 matches 7 bases. Germline trimming cut 2 bases from V and 4 bases from J; bases unmatched to any gene: 20. Germline CDR1 is MDHEN and CDR2 is SYDVKM. The length of the CDR3 is 19 residues. The CDR3 coding sequence is TGTGCCAGCAGTTTACGGGGAGGACAAAGCGGGACTACTAAATACGAGCAGTACTTC. Encoded protein: CASSLRGGQSGTTKYEQYF.

The chain combines TRBV11-1 with TRBJ2-1; D call uncertain. Trimming shortened V by 0 bases and J by 6 bases, and 6 bases separated the two germline ends. This CDR3 is 13 amino acids long. Looked up from germline, CDR1 is SGHAT and CDR2 is FQDESV (reference sequence). This CDR3 is CASSLAPPNEQFF. CDR3 nucleotide sequence: TGTGCCAGCAGCTTAGCGCCACCCAATGAGCAGTTCTTC.

The rearrangement uses TRBV27 and TRBJ2-1; 8 bases align to TRBD1. The V and J ends lost 5 bases and 9 bases, in that order; junction bases with no gene match: 3. Germline CDR1 MNHEY, CDR2 SMNVEV (reference sequence). The CDR3 loop spans 12 amino acids. CDR3 protein: CASSGQGLEQFF. As DNA, the CDR3 is TGTGCCAGCAGTGGACAGGGACTTGAGCAGTTCTTC.

V usage is TRBV28 and J usage is TRBJ2-7; TRBD1 aligns across 10 bases. The ends lost 4 bases at V and 8 bases at J; junction bases unmatched: 8. This CDR3 has 14 amino acids. Germline V gene data show CDR1 as MDHEN and CDR2 as SYDVKM. In DNA, the CDR3 is TGTGCCAGCAGTTACATTCCGGGACAGGGGAAGCAGTACTTC. This gives the protein CASSYIPGQGKQYF.